This TCR beta chain was retrieved from a study of OX40 agonist ivuxolimab in advanced cancers. General study findings and limits: CD8+ T cells (on average) carried more expanded clones than CD4+ T cells. Blood T cells, both CD4+ and CD8+, expanded clonally by week 6 at 0.1 to 3.0 mg/kg.

Data came from immunoSEQ multiplex PCR; TCRdb stores just in-frame clones and leaves some out. The table records 82,000 or so clones, around 85% of them present only once. Peripheral blood came from all dose cohorts at three timepoints. With regard to this clone: Its antigen is still unknown.

The TCR was taken from an adult with an advanced solid tumor such as melanoma, head and neck, liver or kidney cancer. The source was CD4+ or CD8+ T cells sorted from blood, collected in a trial of the OX40 agonist ivuxolimab.

The CDR3 coding sequence is TGTGCCAGCAGCTTGGAGGGAGGTCATACCGGGGAGCTGTTTTTT. Its translation is CASSLEGGHTGELFF. This rearrangement joins TRBV5-5 to TRBJ2-2, with D possibly being TRBD2 (6 bases). Trimming took off 0 bases at V and 5 bases at J, with 11 bases between the two ends. The CDR3 runs 15 residues. Germline CDR1 SGHKS, CDR2 YYEKEE (reference sequence).